One and the same sample provided the 16 T cell receptor beta chains below, sequenced in a study of blood T cell repertoires in COVID-19. The repertoire was sequenced with immunoSEQ multiplex PCR; TCRdb's copy has only in-frame clones and lacks some. The table has hundreds of thousands of clones, nearly 90% seen once. The specimen was peripheral blood. The receptors stem from a middle-aged woman who had recovered from COVID-19.

The chain uses TRBV9 and TRBJ2-2; TRBD1 might be the D (6 bases). This CDR3 has 13 residues. Trimming took off 4 bases at V and 5 bases at J, with 9 bases between the two ends. Germline-derived CDR1 and CDR2 are SGDLS and YYNGEE. The CDR3 DNA reads as TGTGCCAGCAGCCTACAGGGAACCGGGGAGCTGTTTTTT. Encoded protein: CASSLQGTGELFF.

This clone was recorded once. This chain joins TRBV5-4 and TRBJ1-4, with D perhaps TRBD1 (6 bases). In germline, CDR1 is SGHNT, CDR2 YYREEE (reference sequence). The CDR3 has 14 amino acids. With 1 base removed from V and 7 bases from J, the gap between germline ends came to 11 bases. CDR3: CASSLMGAGEKLFF. The CDR3 region has the DNA TGTGCCAGCAGCTTGATGGGGGCGGGTGAAAAACTGTTTTTT.

The chain links TRBV18 to TRBJ1-1; possible D gene TRBD1, 6 bases. V was trimmed by 3 bases and J by 0 bases, leaving 17 bases between them. CDR1 KGHSH and CDR2 LQKENI come from the germline V gene. This CDR3 comprises 17 residues. The CDR3 region is CASSPGTPQHLNTEAFF. The CDR3 DNA sequence: TGTGCCAGCTCACCCGGGACACCTCAGCATTTGAACACTGAAGCTTTCTTT.

The chain combines TRBV24-1 with TRBJ2-3; TRBD1 might be the D (5 bases). The CDR3 has 13 amino acids. CDR1 and CDR2 (germline): KGHDR, SFDVKD. The germline V and J ends were trimmed by 6 bases and 5 bases, with 11 bases remaining between them. The CDR3 here is CATSRQSLDTQYF. Here the CDR3 DNA reads TGTGCCACCAGTCGACAGAGCCTAGATACGCAGTATTTT.

The rearrangement joins TRBV6-5 to TRBJ1-1; 8 positions agree with TRBD1. This CDR3 contains 16 residues. V lost 0 bases to trimming and J lost 1 base; unmatched junction nucleotides: 4. Per germline, CDR1 MNHEY and CDR2 SVGAGI. The CDR3 is CASSYSIQGANTEAFF. Here the CDR3 DNA reads TGTGCCAGCAGTTACTCAATTCAGGGGGCGAACACTGAAGCTTTCTTT.

The rearrangement uses TRBV4-2 and TRBJ2-7, with TRBD2 matching 10 bases. The CDR3 runs 16 residues. From germline, CDR1 is LGHNA and CDR2 YNFKEQ. V shed 0 bases and J 5 bases; nucleotides not matched to a gene: 7. The CDR3 loop is CASSQEVAGGGHEQYF. DNA for the CDR3: TGTGCCAGCAGCCAAGAGGTAGCGGGGGGCGGGCACGAGCAGTACTTC.

The CDR3 reads CASSPRDRGTDTQYF. DNA of the CDR3: TGTGCCAGCTCACCACGGGACAGGGGCACAGATACGCAGTATTTT. V gene TRBV18 combines with J gene TRBJ2-3, with 9 bases identical to TRBD1. Per the germline V gene, CDR1 is KGHSH and CDR2 is LQKENI. The trim removed 1 base at V and 1 base at J, leaving 0 bases unmatched. This CDR3 region has 15 residues.

This chain links TRBV19 with TRBJ1-3; D unclear. The germline V and J ends were trimmed by 4 bases and 2 bases, with 12 bases remaining between them. CDR3 size: 15 residues. CDR1 is LNHDA, CDR2 SQIVND, per germline (reference sequence). The CDR3 DNA reads as TGTGCCAGTAGTAGGCAGTCGGAGCCTGGAAACACCATATATTTT. Translation: CASSRQSEPGNTIYF.

This clone has more than one count but fewer than ten. The V gene is TRBV3-1 (or the pseudogene TRBV3-2), the J gene TRBJ1-2; tentative D call: TRBD1 (5 bases). Trimming took 3 bases from V and 4 from J, leaving 15 bases between them. The CDR3 is 15 residues long. Per germline, CDR1 LGHDT and CDR2 YNNKEL (reference sequence). Here the CDR3 reads CASSQAGRVGYGYTF. The CDR3 DNA reads as TGTGCCAGCAGCCAGGCTGGCAGGGTAGGCTATGGCTACACCTTC.

This rearrangement joins TRBV5-4 to TRBJ2-7; TRBD1 might be the D (6 bases). Trimming cost V 3 bases and J 5 bases, with 18 bases left between them. Germline V gene lookup returns CDR1 SGHNT and CDR2 YYREEE (reference sequence). The length of the CDR3 is 15 residues. CDR3 residues: CASSSVPGPGDEQYF. Here the CDR3 DNA reads TGTGCCAGCAGCTCTGTCCCGGGACCAGGGGACGAGCAGTACTTC.

The chain is built from TRBV25-1 and TRBJ1-2, with D tentatively TRBD1 (5 bases). The CDR3 is 15 amino acids. The germline gives CDR1 MGHDK, CDR2 SYGVNS. Trimming took off 5 bases at V and 2 bases at J, with 15 bases between the two ends. The CDR3 sequence: CASSQGGWGNYGYTF. CDR3 DNA: TGTGCCAGCAGTCAAGGAGGGTGGGGGAACTATGGCTACACCTTC.

This clone was recorded a few times. The genes are TRBV4-1 and TRBJ1-2, with D uncertain. The CDR3 has 13 amino acids. V lost 4 bases, J lost 5 bases, and 11 bases lay in between. In germline, CDR1 is MGHRA, CDR2 YSYEKL. CDR3 nucleotides: TGCGCCAGCAGCCCCGATTTGCGGTATGGCTACACCTTC. Protein sequence: CASSPDLRYGYTF.

The chain uses TRBV7-9 and TRBJ2-7; 7 positions agree with TRBD1. This CDR3 has 15 amino acids. Looked up from germline, CDR1 is SEHNR and CDR2 is FQNEAQ (reference sequence). Trimming took 5 bases from V and 0 from J; bases not matched to a gene: 7. CDR3: CASSLGQIASYEQYF. DNA of the CDR3: TGTGCCAGCAGCCTGGGACAGATCGCCTCCTACGAGCAGTACTTC. The entire variable domain, with the rest obtained from reference TRBV7-9 and TRBJ2-7, is as follows: DTGVSQNPRHKITKRGQNVTFRCDPISEHNRLYWYRQTLGQGPEFLTYFQNEAQLEKSRLLSDRFSAERPKGSFSTLEIQRTEQGDSAMYLCASSLGQIASYEQYFGPGTRLTVT.

A single count supports this clone. The chain joins TRBV28 to TRBJ1-4; D not certain. The V end was cut by 1 base, the J end by 5 bases, with 5 bases between. CDR3 length: 13 residues. Germline CDR1 MDHEN, CDR2 SYDVKM. CDR3 in amino acids: CASSLSMNEKLFF. CDR3 coding DNA: TGTGCCAGCAGTTTATCTATGAATGAAAAACTGTTTTTT. The variable domain in full, with the rest retrieved from reference TRBV28 and TRBJ1-4, is DVKVTQSSRYLVKRTGEKVFLECVQDMDHENMFWYRQDPGLGLRLIYFSYDVKMKEKGDIPEGYSVSREKKERFSLILESASTNQTSMYLCASSLSMNEKLFFGSGTQLSVL.

This clone was counted only a few times. The chain has TRBV30 and TRBJ1-2; D unclear. The CDR3 runs to 12 residues. Germline V gives CDR1 GTSNPN, CDR2 SVGIG (reference sequence). V was pared by 2 bases and J by 9 bases, with 13 bases between. CDR3 in amino acids: CAWSSMRARYTF. In DNA, the CDR3 is TGTGCCTGGAGTAGTATGAGGGCTCGCTACACCTTC.

This clone is a singleton in its sample. A much larger clonotype is one base distant, so this may be a read error. The sample carries other DNA sequences with the same CDR3. The gene calls are TRBV4-3 and TRBJ2-5, with 8 positions matching TRBD1. The length of the CDR3 is 15 residues. Germline CDR1 and CDR2: LGHNA and YSLEER. With 0 bases clipped from V and 5 bases from J, the junction kept 5 bases outside the gene matches. This chain's CDR3 is CASSQDRGLGETQYF. The CDR3 coding sequence is TGCGCCAGCAGCCAAGACAGGGGGCTCGGTGAGACCCAGTACTTC.